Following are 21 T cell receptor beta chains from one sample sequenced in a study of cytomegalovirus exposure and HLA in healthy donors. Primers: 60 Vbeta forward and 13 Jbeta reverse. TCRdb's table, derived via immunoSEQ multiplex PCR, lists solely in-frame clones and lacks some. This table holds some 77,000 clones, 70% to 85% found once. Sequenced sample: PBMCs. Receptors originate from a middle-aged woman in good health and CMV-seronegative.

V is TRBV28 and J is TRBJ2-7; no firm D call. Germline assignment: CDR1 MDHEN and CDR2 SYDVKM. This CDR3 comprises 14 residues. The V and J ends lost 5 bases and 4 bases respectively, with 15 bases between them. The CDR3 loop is CASSPLPRKYEQYF. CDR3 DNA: TGTGCCAGCAGTCCCCTACCACGAAAATACGAGCAGTACTTC. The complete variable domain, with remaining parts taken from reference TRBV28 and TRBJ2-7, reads DVKVTQSSRYLVKRTGEKVFLECVQDMDHENMFWYRQDPGLGLRLIYFSYDVKMKEKGDIPEGYSVSREKKERFSLILESASTNQTSMYLCASSPLPRKYEQYFGPGTRLTVT.

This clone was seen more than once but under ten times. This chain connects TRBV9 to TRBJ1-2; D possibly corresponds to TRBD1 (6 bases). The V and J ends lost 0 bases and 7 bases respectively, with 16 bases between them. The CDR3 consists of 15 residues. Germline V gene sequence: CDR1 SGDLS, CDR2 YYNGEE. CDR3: CASSVEGDYFGGYTF. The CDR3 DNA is TGTGCCAGCAGCGTAGAGGGGGATTATTTTGGTGGCTACACCTTC.

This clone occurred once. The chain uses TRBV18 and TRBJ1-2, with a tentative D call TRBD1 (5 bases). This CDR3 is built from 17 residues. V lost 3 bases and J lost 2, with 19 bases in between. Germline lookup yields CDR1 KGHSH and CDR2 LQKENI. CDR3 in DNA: TGTGCCAGCTCACCGTCCCCCCCCGGGGGGGTCAACTATGGCTACACCTTC. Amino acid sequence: CASSPSPPGGVNYGYTF.

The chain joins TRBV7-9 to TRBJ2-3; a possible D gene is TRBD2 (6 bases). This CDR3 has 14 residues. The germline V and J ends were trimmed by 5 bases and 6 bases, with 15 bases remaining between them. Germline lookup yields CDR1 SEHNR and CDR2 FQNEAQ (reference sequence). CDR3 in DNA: TGTGCCAGCAGCGCGGGGACGGACGGCGATACGCAGTATTTT. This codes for CASSAGTDGDTQYF.

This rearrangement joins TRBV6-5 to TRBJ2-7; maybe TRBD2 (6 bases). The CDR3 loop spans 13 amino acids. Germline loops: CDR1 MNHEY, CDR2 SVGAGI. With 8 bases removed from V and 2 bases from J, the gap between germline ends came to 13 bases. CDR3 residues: CASAGSGPYEQYF. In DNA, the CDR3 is TGTGCCAGCGCGGGGTCCGGCCCCTACGAGCAGTACTTC.

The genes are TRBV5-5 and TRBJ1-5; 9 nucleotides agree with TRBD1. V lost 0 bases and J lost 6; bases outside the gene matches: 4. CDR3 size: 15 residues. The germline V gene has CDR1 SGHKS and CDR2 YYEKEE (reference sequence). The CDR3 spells CASSLAGTGSQPQHF. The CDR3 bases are TGTGCCAGCAGCTTGGCCGGGACAGGGTCTCAGCCCCAGCATTTT.

The CDR3 DNA follows: TGTGCCAGCAGCTTAGAGGTGGCGGGTGAGCAGTTCTTC. This gives the protein CASSLEVAGEQFF. The chain uses TRBV7-9 and TRBJ2-1, with D perhaps TRBD2 (5 bases). The CDR3 extends over 13 amino acids. Trimming took off 1 base at V and 9 bases at J, with 10 bases between the two ends. Germline-derived CDR1 and CDR2 are SEHNR and FQNEAQ (reference sequence).

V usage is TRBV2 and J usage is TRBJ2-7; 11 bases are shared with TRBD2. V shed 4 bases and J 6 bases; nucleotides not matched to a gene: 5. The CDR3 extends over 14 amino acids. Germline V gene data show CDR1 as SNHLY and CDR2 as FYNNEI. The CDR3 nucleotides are TGTGCCAGCAGTGCTAGCGGGAGGAAACTCGAGCAGTACTTC. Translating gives CASSASGRKLEQYF.

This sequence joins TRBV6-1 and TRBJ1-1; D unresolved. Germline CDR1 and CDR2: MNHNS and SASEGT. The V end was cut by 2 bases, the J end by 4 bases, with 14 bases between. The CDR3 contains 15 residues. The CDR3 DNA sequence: TGTGCCAGCAGTGAATCGGAGGGTGAGGGCACTGAAGCTTTCTTT. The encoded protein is CASSESEGEGTEAFF.

The CDR3 nucleotides read TGTGCCAGCAGCCCCCTGGACTTGGAGGACACTGAAGCTTTCTTT. The encoded protein is CASSPLDLEDTEAFF. The chain joins TRBV7-9 to TRBJ1-1, with D hard to call. V was shortened by 5 bases and J by 3 bases, with 16 bases between the two germline ends. CDR1 is SEHNR and CDR2 is FQNEAQ in the germline V gene (reference sequence). The CDR3 is 15 residues long.

CDR3 sequence: CASSLALFQANTEAFF. The CDR3 DNA is TGCGCCAGCAGCTTGGCCCTTTTTCAGGCCAACACTGAAGCTTTCTTT. The rearrangement joins TRBV5-1 to TRBJ1-1; D remains ambiguous. V was trimmed by 0 bases and J by 2 bases, leaving 14 bases between them. CDR1 is SGHRS and CDR2 is YFSETQ in the germline V gene. The CDR3 is made up of 16 amino acids.

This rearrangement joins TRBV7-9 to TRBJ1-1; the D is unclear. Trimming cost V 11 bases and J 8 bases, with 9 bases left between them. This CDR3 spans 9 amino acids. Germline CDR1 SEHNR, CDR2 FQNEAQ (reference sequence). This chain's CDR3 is CACPGEAFF. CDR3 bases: TGTGCCTGTCCGGGGGAAGCTTTCTTT.

CDR3 loop: CASSPGPSYEQYF. CDR3 DNA sequence: TGCGCCAGCAGCCCCGGTCCCTCCTACGAGCAGTACTTC. The chain links TRBV5-1 to TRBJ2-5; D not certain. The tail of the sequence fits TRBJ2-7 better, so the J call may be wrong. CDR3 length: 13 amino acids. Germline lookup yields CDR1 SGHRS and CDR2 YFSETQ.

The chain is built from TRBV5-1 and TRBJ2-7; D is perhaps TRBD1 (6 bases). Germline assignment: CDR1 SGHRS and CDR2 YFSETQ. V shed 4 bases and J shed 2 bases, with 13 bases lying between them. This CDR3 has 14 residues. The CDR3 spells CASSPQGLPYEQYF. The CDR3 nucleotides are TGCGCCAGCAGCCCCCAGGGGCTTCCCTACGAGCAGTACTTC.

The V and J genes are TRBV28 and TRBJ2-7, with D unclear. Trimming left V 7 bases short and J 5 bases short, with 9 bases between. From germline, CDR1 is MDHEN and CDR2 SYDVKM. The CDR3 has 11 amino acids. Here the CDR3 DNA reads TGTGCCAGCACCTTGTCCCACGAGCAGTACTTC. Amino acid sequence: CASTLSHEQYF.

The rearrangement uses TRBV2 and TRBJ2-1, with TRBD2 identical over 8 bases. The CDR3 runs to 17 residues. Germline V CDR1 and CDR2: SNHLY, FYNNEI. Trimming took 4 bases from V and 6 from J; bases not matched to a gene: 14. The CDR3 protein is CASSGPGGSGAPNEQFF. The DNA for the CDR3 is TGTGCCAGCAGTGGCCCCGGGGGTAGCGGGGCTCCCAATGAGCAGTTCTTC.

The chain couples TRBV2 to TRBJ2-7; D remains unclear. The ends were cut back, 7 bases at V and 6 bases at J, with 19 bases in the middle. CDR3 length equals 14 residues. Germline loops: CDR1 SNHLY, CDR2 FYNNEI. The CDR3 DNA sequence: TGTGCCAGCATCTTGGGTAAACAACTATCCGAGCAGTACTTC. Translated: CASILGKQLSEQYF.

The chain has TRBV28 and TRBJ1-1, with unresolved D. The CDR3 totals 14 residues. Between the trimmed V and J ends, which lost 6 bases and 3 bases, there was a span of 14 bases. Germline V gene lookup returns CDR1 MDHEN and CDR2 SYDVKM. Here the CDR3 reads CASSPVPGDTEAFF. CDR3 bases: TGTGCCAGCAGCCCCGTCCCCGGGGACACTGAAGCTTTCTTT.

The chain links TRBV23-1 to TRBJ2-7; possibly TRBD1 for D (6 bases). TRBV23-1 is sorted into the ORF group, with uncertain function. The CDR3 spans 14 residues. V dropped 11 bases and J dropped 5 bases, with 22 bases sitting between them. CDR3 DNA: TGCGCCCGAAACTGGGACACCGTCCCCCACGAGCAGTACTTC. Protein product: CARNWDTVPHEQYF.

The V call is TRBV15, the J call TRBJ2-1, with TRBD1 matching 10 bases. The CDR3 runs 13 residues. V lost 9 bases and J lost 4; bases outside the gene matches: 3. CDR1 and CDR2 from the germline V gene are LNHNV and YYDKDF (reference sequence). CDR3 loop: CATRDRGYNEQFF. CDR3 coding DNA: TGTGCCACTCGGGACAGGGGTTACAATGAGCAGTTCTTC.

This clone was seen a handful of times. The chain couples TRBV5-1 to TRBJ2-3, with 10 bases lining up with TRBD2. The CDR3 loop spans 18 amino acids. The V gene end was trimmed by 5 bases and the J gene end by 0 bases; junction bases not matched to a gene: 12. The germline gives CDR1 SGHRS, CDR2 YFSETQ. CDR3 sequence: CASRPLAGDASSTDTQYF. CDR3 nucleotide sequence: TGCGCCAGCAGGCCCCTAGCGGGAGACGCGTCAAGCACAGATACGCAGTATTTT.